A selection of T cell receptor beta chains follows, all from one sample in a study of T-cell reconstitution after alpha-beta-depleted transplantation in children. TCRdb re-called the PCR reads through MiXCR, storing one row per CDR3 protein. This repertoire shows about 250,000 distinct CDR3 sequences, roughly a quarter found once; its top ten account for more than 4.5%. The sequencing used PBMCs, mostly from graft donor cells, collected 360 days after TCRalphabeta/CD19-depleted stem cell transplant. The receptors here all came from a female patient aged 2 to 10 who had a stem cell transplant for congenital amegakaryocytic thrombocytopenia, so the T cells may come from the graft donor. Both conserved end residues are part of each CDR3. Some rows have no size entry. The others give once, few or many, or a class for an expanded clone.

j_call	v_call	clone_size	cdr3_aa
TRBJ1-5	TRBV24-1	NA	CATSDPTENQPQHF
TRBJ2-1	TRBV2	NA	CASSAASEYYNEQFF
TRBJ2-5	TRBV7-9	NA	CASREPGQEETQYF
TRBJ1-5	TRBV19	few	CASSTTGGRQPQHF
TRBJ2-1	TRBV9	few	CASSVGTSGIYNEQFF
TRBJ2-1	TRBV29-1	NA	CSVGGQLEQFF
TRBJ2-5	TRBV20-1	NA	CSASGRDQETQYF
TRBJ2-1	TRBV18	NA	CASSLALRTKVNEQFF
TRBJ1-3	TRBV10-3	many	CAISGTGAGNTIYF
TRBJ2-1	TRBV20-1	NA	CSARVGRYNEQFF
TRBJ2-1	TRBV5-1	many	CASSQDRSSYNEQFF
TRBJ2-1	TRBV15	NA	CATTETAKETSGEQFF
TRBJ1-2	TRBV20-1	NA	CSARDEWQGYGYTF
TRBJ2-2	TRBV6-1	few	CASSDERTGELFF
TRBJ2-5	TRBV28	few	CASSSGTPQETQYF
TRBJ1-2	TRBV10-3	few	CAISARQGPYGYTF
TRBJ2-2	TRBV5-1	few	CASSLALGLTGELFF
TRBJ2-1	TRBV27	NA	CASTSSERMVGEQFF
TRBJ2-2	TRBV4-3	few	CASSQEPSGRAPGELFF
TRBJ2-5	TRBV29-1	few	CSVEDGQETGFVQTQYF
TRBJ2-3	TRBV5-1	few	CASSWRVIGNTDTQYF
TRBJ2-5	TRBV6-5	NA	CASSYSTSGETQYF
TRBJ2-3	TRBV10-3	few	CAISGLAGGTDTQYF
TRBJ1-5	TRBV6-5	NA	CASSLSAGGSDSNQPQHF
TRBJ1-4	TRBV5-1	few	CASSQIQGAGEKLFF
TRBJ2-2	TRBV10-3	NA	CAISRLAGGRELFF
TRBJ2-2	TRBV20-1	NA	CSAENTGVTGELFF